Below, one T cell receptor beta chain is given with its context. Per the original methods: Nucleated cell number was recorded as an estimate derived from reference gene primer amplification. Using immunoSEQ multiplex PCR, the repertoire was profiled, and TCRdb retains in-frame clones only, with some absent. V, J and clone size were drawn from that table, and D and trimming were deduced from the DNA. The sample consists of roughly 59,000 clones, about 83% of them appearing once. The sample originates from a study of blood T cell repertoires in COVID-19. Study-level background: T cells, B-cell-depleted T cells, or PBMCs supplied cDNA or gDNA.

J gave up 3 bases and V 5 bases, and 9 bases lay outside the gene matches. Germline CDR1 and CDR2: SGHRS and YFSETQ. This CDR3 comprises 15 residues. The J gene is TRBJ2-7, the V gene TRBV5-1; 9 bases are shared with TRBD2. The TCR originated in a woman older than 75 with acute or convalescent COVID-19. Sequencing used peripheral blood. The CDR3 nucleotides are TGCGCCAGCAGGGTGACTAGCGGCTCGAACTACGAGCAGTACTTC. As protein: CASRVTSGSNYEQYF.